This TCR beta chain comes out of a study of blood T cell repertoires in COVID-19 (dated by TCRdb to the early 2020s). Notes on the research overall: The collaborator samples originated in the United States, Italy and Spain and spanned the acute and convalescent phases of COVID-19. The prospective study material was composed of cDNA or gDNA derived from T cells, B-cell-depleted T cells, or PBMCs. The dataset comprised deeply sampled blood TCRbeta repertoires from subjects exposed to, actively infected with, or recovered from COVID-19. A freely available public database, intended as a resource for researchers studying the immune response to SARS-CoV-2, is where the repertoires were released. The samples were drawn from the first 160 participants of the ongoing ImmuneRACE study and from 1,254 subjects provided by 6 global collaborators. A de-identified subject ID, COVID-19 status, age in years and sex were almost always included in the sample metadata. Where available, HLA class I and class II types were taken from metadata supplied by the sample provider and were not determined by assay-based typing.

The immunoSEQ Assay, a bias-controlled multiplex PCR, was used to amplify TCRbeta CDR3 regions from genomic DNA. Processing in the source paper ran as follows. The number of nucleated cells in each sample was estimated from the amplification of reference gene primers within the assay. Sequence reads were collapsed and filtered to measure the absolute abundance of every unique TCRbeta CDR3 rearrangement. Productive Simpson clonality was computed per sample as the square root of Simpson's diversity index over productive rearrangements. TCRdb re-hosts the immuneACCESS table, in-frame sequences only. Its copies lack some clones; in the studies checked, an unresolved V gene accounts for under half of them, and the cause for the rest is not known. That table furnishes V, J and clone size, whereas the DNA furnished D and trimming. The sample has some 250,000 clones on record, around 80% of them singletons. The top ten hold around 3.5% of the sample.

Whole blood was collected in K2EDTA tubes by collaborating institutions according to the institutions' own protocols. For TCRbeta analysis, collaborators shipped samples in one of three forms: frozen whole blood, isolated PBMCs, or DNA extracted from either of those sample types. The junction shows trimming of 6 bases on V and 4 bases on J, and the gene matches do not reach 7 bases of it. From cysteine to phenylalanine, the CDR3 is 16 amino acids long. Kept here is only the CDR3 DNA, which spans 48 bases and is read in frame from base 1. The germline V gene specifies LGHNT as CDR1 and FRNRAP as CDR2. Turning to this clone: It lacks a known antigen. Base qualities were left out, and no much larger clone turns up one base away.

The paper's findings and limits, for the study overall: The quantity of clinical and demographic metadata differed by source and by participant and was supplied without curation.

This receptor was identified in a woman aged 18-29 years with acute or convalescent COVID-19. Specimen: peripheral blood. This chain is built from TRBV12-5 and TRBJ2-1; TRBD2 lines up with 12 middle nucleotides. CDR3 sequence: CASGTTSGRFYNEQFF. The nucleotide sequence reads TGTGCTAGTGGAACCACTAGCGGGAGGTTTTACAATGAGCAGTTCTTC.